This passage covers 20 T cell receptor beta chains from one sample sequenced in a study of PD-1 blockade in classical Hodgkin lymphoma. Here immunoSEQ multiplex PCR was the method, and the copy in TCRdb shows in-frame clones only, minus some. Here the sample spans about 34,000 clones, around 80% being singletons. Relapse after autologous stem cell transplantation occurred in every patient, and brentuximab vedotin exposure varied. The input for sequencing was peripheral blood mononuclear cells (PBMCs), taken before the second cycle of nivolumab. The receptors were sampled from a human donor with classical Hodgkin lymphoma.

V is TRBV5-1 and J is TRBJ1-2; D possibly corresponds to TRBD1 (5 bases). Germline V gene data show CDR1 as SGHRS and CDR2 as YFSETQ. V was shortened by 4 bases and J by 1 base, with 11 bases between the two germline ends. The CDR3 is made up of 14 amino acids. CDR3 sequence (DNA): TGCGCCAGCAGCCTGGAAGGGGATAACTATGGCTACACCTTC. It codes for CASSLEGDNYGYTF.

By proportion, this clone is medium-sized (0.01 to 0.1%). Other DNA variants within this sample encode the same CDR3. The chain joins TRBV7-6 to TRBJ2-7; D gene unclear. The V end was cut by 5 bases, the J end by 3 bases, with 11 bases between. The germline CDR1 and CDR2 sequences are SGHVS and FNYEAQ. This CDR3 region has 13 residues. CDR3 nucleotides: TGTGCCAGCAGCCCAGGACCAAACTACGAGCAGTACTTC. Translation: CASSPGPNYEQYF. Variable domain in full (rest from reference TRBV7-6 and TRBJ2-7): GAGVSQSPRYKVTKRGQDVALRCDPISGHVSLYWYRQALGQGPEFLTYFNYEAQQDKSGLPNDRFSAERPEGSISTLTIQRTEQRDSAMYRCASSPGPNYEQYFGPGTRLTVT.

This sequence joins TRBV2 and TRBJ1-3, with D tentatively TRBD1 (6 bases). CDR3 length: 15 amino acids. Germline V lookup: CDR1 SNHLY, CDR2 FYNNEI. Trimming left V 5 bases short and J 0 bases short, with 11 bases between. CDR3 DNA: TGTGCCAGCAGTTACCTCAGGGGCTCTGGAAACACCATATATTTT. Its protein is CASSYLRGSGNTIYF.

The chain combines TRBV5-1 with TRBJ2-3; maybe TRBD1 (6 bases). Germline CDR1 SGHRS, CDR2 YFSETQ. The CDR3 has 14 residues. The V gene lost 0 bases and the J gene lost 4 bases, with 9 bases spanning the gap. CDR3 nucleotides: TGCGCCAGCAGCTTGGTCAGGGGTTCAGATACGCAGTATTTT. This sequence encodes CASSLVRGSDTQYF. The full variable domain, in which reference TRBV5-1 and TRBJ2-3 provide the parts outside the CDR3, is KAGVTQTPRYLIKTRGQQVTLSCSPISGHRSVSWYQQTPGQGLQFLFEYFSETQRNKGNFPGRFSGRQFSNSRSEMNVSTLELGDSALYLCASSLVRGSDTQYFGPGTRLTVL.

V and J are TRBV7-8 and TRBJ1-1; D uncertain. The CDR3 sequence is 15 residues long. Germline V gene data show CDR1 as SGHVS and CDR2 as FQNEAQ. V was trimmed by 2 bases and J by 2 bases, leaving 12 bases between them. CDR3 residues: CASSLSRRLNTEAFF. CDR3 coding DNA: TGTGCCAGCAGCTTATCTCGGCGGTTAAACACTGAAGCTTTCTTT. The full variable domain, in which reference TRBV7-8 and TRBJ1-1 provide the parts outside the CDR3, is GAGVSQSPRYKVAKRGQDVALRCDPISGHVSLFWYQQALGQGPEFLTYFQNEAQLDKSGLPSDRFFAERPEGSVSTLKIQRTQQEDSAVYLCASSLSRRLNTEAFFGQGTRLTVV.

The gene calls are TRBV7-7 and TRBJ2-7; 7 bases fit TRBD1. The germline V gene has CDR1 SSHAT and CDR2 FNYEAQ (reference sequence). The CDR3 spans 16 residues. V shed 5 bases and J 0 bases; nucleotides not matched to a gene: 10. The CDR3 spells CASSPLSGQPSYEQYF. DNA for the CDR3: TGTGCCAGCAGCCCGCTTTCGGGACAGCCCTCCTACGAGCAGTACTTC.

The chain recombines TRBV25-1 with TRBJ1-4; no clear D. The germline gives CDR1 MGHDK, CDR2 SYGVNS. V was pared by 3 bases and J by 6 bases, with 8 bases between. CDR3 length: 13 residues. CDR3 in DNA: TGTGCCAGCAGTGAGGCAGGAGATGAAAAACTGTTTTTT. Amino acids: CASSEAGDEKLFF. Drawing the rest from reference TRBV25-1 and TRBJ1-4, the complete variable domain is EADIYQTPRYLVIGTGKKITLECSQTMGHDKMYWYQQDPGMELHLIHYSYGVNSTEKGDLSSESTVSRIRTEHFPLTLESARPSHTSQYLCASSEAGDEKLFFGSGTQLSVL.

The V and J genes are TRBV4-1 and TRBJ1-4, with a tentative D call TRBD1 (5 bases). Germline-derived CDR1 and CDR2 are MGHRA and YSYEKL. The CDR3 is 16 amino acids. The V gene lost 4 bases and the J gene lost 8 bases, with 20 bases spanning the gap. In DNA, the CDR3 is TGCGCCAGCAGCCCATTGGACACCCCCCCGGGGGAAAAACTGTTTTTT. Translating gives CASSPLDTPPGEKLFF.

The V gene is TRBV13, the J gene TRBJ2-7; 7 nucleotides agree with TRBD1. V shed 4 bases, J shed 2 bases, and the junction held 5 bases outside the gene matches. Germline-derived CDR1 and CDR2 are PRHDT and FYEKMQ (reference sequence). The CDR3 runs to 14 residues. DNA for the CDR3: TGTGCCAGCAGCTATGAGGGGGCAGCCTACGAGCAGTACTTC. This translates into CASSYEGAAYEQYF.

The CDR3: CASSFSYRDRGYEQYF. DNA for the CDR3: TGCGCCAGCAGCTTTAGTTATCGGGACAGGGGGTACGAGCAGTACTTC. This chain connects TRBV5-1 to TRBJ2-5, with 11 bases aligning to TRBD1. The better agreement between TRBJ2-7 and the DNA end casts doubt on the J call. The CDR3 extends over 16 amino acids. Germline V lookup: CDR1 SGHRS, CDR2 YFSETQ.

The chain couples TRBV29-1 to TRBJ1-3; D gene uncertain. The CDR3 sequence is 13 residues long. Germline V CDR1 and CDR2: SQVTM, ANQGSEA. V gave up 4 bases and J gave up 0 bases, with 7 bases separating them. In DNA, the CDR3 is TGCAGCGTTGGTGGTGGCTCTGGAAACACCATATATTTT. Its protein is CSVGGGSGNTIYF.

This rearrangement joins TRBV19 to TRBJ2-7, with 10 bases lining up with TRBD1. The CDR3 has 14 residues. The junction had 4 bases not matched to a gene; V was cut back by 6 bases and J by 2 bases. The V gene's germline CDR1 is LNHDA and CDR2 SQIVND (reference sequence). Here the CDR3 reads CASRPGQGTYEQYF. CDR3 in DNA: TGTGCCAGTAGACCGGGACAGGGGACCTACGAGCAGTACTTC.

In the case of this clone: The same CDR3 is also encoded by other DNA sequences in this sample. V gene TRBV6-5 combines with J gene TRBJ2-7; D remains unclear. Germline V CDR1 and CDR2: MNHEY, SVGAGI. The ends were cut back, 6 bases at V and 3 bases at J, with 12 bases in the middle. This CDR3 has 13 residues. The CDR3 spells CASSLVDGYEQYF. In nucleotides, the CDR3 is TGTGCCAGCAGCTTAGTGGACGGCTACGAGCAGTACTTC.

The chain has TRBV29-1 and TRBJ1-2; 9 bases agree with TRBD1. V lost 3 bases and J lost 6; bases outside the gene matches: 14. CDR3 size: 16 residues. Germline V gene sequence: CDR1 SQVTM, CDR2 ANQGSEA. In DNA form, the CDR3 reads TGCAGCGTTGACCTACAGGCGACAGGGGGATTACATGGCTACACCTTC. This gives the protein CSVDLQATGGLHGYTF.

This chain links TRBV5-6 with TRBJ2-1; possibly TRBD1 for D (6 bases). CDR3 length: 15 amino acids. V lost 5 bases and J lost 4, with 16 bases in between. Germline values: CDR1 SGHDT, CDR2 YYEEEE. The CDR3 protein is CASRFDVGQYNEQFF. The CDR3 region has the DNA TGTGCCAGCAGATTCGACGTCGGACAGTACAATGAGCAGTTCTTC.

CDR3 residues: CASSYSVATNEKLFF. Here the CDR3 DNA reads TGTGCCAGCAGTTACTCTGTTGCAACTAATGAAAAACTGTTTTTT. V usage is TRBV6-6 and J usage is TRBJ1-4; D gene uncertain. V gave up 0 bases and J gave up 0 bases, with 5 bases separating them. Germline V lookup: CDR1 MNHNY, CDR2 SVGAGI (reference sequence). CDR3 length equals 15 residues.

V usage is TRBV6-6 and J usage is TRBJ2-5; TRBD2 aligns across 11 bases. Germline trimming cut 7 bases from V and 3 bases from J; bases unmatched to any gene: 10. Germline V CDR1 and CDR2: MNHNY, SVGAGI (reference sequence). The CDR3 is 16 amino acids. The CDR3 DNA follows: TGTGCCAGCACCCGGCGGGGACTAGCGGAGAAAGAGACCCAGTACTTC. Its protein product is CASTRRGLAEKETQYF.

The rearrangement links TRBV6-4 to TRBJ2-3; D unresolved. Germline assignment: CDR1 MRHNA and CDR2 SNTAGT. Trimming removed 4 bases from V and 4 bases from J, with 15 bases in between. This CDR3 is 15 amino acids long. CDR3 amino acids: CASSAVYSVADTQYF. CDR3 in DNA: TGTGCCAGCAGTGCTGTATACAGTGTCGCAGATACGCAGTATTTT.

This chain joins TRBV10-3 and TRBJ1-5, with 11 bases fitting TRBD1. Per the germline V gene, CDR1 is ENHRY and CDR2 is SYGVKD. The CDR3 is made up of 13 amino acids. Trimming cost V 10 bases and J 5 bases; bases outside gene matches: 4. Written as DNA, the CDR3 is TGTGCCACCTGGACAGGGGGCTATCAGCCCCAGCATTTT. Its translation: CATWTGGYQPQHF.

This clone was detected a few times. This chain uses TRBV2 with TRBJ2-5, with no clear D. V was trimmed by 7 bases and J by 5 bases, leaving 8 bases between them. Germline V gene data show CDR1 as SNHLY and CDR2 as FYNNEI. CDR3 length: 11 residues. The CDR3 DNA is TGTGCCAGCACCGGAGTGGAGACCCAGTACTTC. This encodes CASTGVETQYF.